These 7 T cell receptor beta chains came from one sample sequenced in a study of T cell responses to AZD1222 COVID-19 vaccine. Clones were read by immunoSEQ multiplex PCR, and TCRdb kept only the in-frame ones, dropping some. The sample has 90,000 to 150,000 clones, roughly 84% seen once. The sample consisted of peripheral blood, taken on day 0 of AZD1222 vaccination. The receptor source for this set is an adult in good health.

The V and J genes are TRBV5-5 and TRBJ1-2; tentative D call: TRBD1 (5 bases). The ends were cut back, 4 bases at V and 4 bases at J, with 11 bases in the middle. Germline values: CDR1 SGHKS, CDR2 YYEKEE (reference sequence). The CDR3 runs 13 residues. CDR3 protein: CASSPGTVYGYTF. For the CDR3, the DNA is TGTGCCAGCAGCCCTGGGACGGTCTATGGCTACACCTTC.

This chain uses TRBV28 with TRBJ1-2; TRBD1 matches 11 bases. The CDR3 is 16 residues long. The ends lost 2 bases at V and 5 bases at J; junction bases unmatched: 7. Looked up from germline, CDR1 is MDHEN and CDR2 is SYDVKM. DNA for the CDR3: TGTGCCAGCAGTTTACCGCGGGACAGGGGGAGGTATGGCTACACCTTC. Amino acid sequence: CASSLPRDRGRYGYTF.

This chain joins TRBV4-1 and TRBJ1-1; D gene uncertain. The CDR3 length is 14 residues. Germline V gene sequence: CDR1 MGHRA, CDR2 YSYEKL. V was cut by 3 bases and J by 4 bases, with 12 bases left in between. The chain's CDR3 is CASSQPGFGTEAFF. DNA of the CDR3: TGCGCCAGCAGCCAGCCGGGGTTCGGCACTGAAGCTTTCTTT.

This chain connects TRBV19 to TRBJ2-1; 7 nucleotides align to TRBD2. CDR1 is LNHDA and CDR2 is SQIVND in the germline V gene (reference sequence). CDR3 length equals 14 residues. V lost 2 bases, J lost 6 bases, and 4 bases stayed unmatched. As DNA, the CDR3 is TGTGCCAGTAGTATAAGGGCTAGCGGCAATGAGCAGTTCTTC. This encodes CASSIRASGNEQFF.

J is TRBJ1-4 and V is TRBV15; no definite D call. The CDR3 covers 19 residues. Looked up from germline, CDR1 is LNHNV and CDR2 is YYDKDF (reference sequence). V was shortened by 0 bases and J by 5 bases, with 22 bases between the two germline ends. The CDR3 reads CATSRDLLGSRIGNEKLFF. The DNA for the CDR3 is TGTGCCACCAGCAGAGATCTGCTGGGAAGCCGTATCGGGAATGAAAAACTGTTTTTT. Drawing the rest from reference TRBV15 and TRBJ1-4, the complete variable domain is DAMVIQNPRYQVTQFGKPVTLSCSQTLNHNVMYWYQQKSSQAPKLLFHYYDKDFNNEADTPDNFQSRRPNTSFCFLDIRSPGLGDTAMYLCATSRDLLGSRIGNEKLFFGSGTQLSVL.

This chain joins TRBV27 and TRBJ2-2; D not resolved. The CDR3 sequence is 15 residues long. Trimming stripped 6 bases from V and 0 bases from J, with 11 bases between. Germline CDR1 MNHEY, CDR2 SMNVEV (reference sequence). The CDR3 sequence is CASSVSLANTGELFF. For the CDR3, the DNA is TGTGCCAGCAGCGTTAGCTTGGCGAACACCGGGGAGCTGTTTTTT.

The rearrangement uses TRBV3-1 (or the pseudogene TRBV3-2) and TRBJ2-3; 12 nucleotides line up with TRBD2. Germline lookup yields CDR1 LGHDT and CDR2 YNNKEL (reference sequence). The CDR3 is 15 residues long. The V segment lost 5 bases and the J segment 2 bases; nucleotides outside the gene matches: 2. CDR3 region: CASSRLAGATDTQYF. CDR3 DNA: TGTGCCAGCAGCAGACTAGCGGGGGCCACAGATACGCAGTATTTT.